This T cell receptor (beta chain) appears in the sequencing data of a study of blood T cell repertoires in COVID-19. Only in-frame clones appear in the TCRdb table, and some are missing; sequencing was by immunoSEQ multiplex PCR. This sample has roughly 670,000 clones, with 90% found just once. J gave up 4 bases and V 6 bases, and 7 bases lay outside the gene matches. This CDR3 contains 14 residues. Per germline, CDR1 MNHNY and CDR2 SVGAGI (reference sequence). V is TRBV6-6 and J is TRBJ2-3, with 7 bases aligning to TRBD1. This receptor was taken from a woman under 30 with acute or convalescent COVID-19. The sequenced sample consisted of peripheral blood. The CDR3 DNA reads as TGTGCCAGCAGACACAGGGGTGCGGCAGATACGCAGTATTTT. Its translation: CASRHRGAADTQYF.